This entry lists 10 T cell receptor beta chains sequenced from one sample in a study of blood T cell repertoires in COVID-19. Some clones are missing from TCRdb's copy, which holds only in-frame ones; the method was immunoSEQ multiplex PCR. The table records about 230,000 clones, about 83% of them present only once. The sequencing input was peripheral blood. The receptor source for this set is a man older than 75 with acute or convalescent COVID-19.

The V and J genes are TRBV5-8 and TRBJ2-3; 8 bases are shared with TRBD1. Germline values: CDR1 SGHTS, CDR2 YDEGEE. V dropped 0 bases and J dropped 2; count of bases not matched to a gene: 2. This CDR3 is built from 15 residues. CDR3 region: CASSLGQGSTDTQYF. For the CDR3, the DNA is TGTGCCAGCAGCTTGGGACAGGGGTCCACAGATACGCAGTATTTT. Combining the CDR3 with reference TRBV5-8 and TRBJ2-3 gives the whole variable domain EAGVTQSPTHLIKTRGQQATLRCSPISGHTSVYWYQQALGLGLQFLLWYDEGEERNRGNFPPRFSGRQFPNYSSELNVNALELEDSALYLCASSLGQGSTDTQYFGPGTRLTVL.

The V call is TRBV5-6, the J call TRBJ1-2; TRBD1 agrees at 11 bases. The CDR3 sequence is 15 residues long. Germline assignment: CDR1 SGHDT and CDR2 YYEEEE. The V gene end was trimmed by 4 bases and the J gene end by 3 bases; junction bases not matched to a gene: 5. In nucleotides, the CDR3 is TGTGCCAGCAGCCCCGGGACAGGGGGGCACTATGGCTACACCTTC. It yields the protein CASSPGTGGHYGYTF.

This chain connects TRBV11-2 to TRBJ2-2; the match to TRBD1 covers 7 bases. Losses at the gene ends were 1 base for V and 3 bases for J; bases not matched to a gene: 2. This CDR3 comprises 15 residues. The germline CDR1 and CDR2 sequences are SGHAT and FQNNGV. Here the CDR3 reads CASSLGQGDTGELFF. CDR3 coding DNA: TGTGCCAGCAGCTTAGGACAGGGCGACACCGGGGAGCTGTTTTTT.

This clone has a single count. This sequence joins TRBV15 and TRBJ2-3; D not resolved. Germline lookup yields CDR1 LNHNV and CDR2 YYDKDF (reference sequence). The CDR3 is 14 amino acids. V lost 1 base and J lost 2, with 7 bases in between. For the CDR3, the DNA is TGTGCCACCAGCAGAGGCCTATTCACAGATACGCAGTATTTT. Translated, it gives CATSRGLFTDTQYF.

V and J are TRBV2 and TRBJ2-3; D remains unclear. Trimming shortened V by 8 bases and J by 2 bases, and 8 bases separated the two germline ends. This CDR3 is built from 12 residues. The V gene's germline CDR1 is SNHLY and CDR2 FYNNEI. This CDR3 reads CASFRYTDTQYF. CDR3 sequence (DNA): TGTGCCAGCTTCCGGTACACAGATACGCAGTATTTT.

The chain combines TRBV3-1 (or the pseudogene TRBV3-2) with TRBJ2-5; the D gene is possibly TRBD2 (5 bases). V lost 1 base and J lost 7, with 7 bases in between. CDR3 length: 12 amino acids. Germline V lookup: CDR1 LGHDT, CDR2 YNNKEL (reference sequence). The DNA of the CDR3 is TGTGCCAGCAGCCAAGCCCGGGGGACCCAGTACTTC. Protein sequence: CASSQARGTQYF.

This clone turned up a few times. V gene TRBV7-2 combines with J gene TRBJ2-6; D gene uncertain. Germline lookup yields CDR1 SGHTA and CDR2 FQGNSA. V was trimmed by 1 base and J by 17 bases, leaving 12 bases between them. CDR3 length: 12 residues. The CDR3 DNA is TGTGCCAGCAGCTTAGACTTCCGAAGATTGACTTTC. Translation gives CASSLDFRRLTF.

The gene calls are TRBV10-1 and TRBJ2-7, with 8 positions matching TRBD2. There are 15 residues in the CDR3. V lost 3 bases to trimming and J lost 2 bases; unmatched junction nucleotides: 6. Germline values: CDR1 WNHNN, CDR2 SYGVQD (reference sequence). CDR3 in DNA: TGCGCCAGCAGTGACCGGCGGGAGGCCGCCTACGAGCAGTACTTC. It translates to CASSDRREAAYEQYF.

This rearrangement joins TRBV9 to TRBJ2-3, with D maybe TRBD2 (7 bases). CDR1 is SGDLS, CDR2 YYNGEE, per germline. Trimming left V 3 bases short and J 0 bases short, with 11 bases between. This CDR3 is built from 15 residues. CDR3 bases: TGTGCCAGCAGCGGGGGGGGCACCAGCACAGATACGCAGTATTTT. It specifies CASSGGGTSTDTQYF.

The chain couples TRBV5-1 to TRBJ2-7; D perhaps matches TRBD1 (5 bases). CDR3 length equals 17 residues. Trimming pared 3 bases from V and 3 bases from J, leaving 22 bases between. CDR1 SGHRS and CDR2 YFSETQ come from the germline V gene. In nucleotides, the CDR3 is TGCGCCAGCAGCTCTAACCCACCCGACAGATTTATCTACGAGCAGTACTTC. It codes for CASSSNPPDRFIYEQYF.